These 3 T cell receptor beta chains share one sample of origin, sequenced in a study of regulatory T cells in long-lasting Graves disease. Stated time point: newly diagnosed GD, antithyroid drugs for less than 3 months. PBMC RNA was the source of the TCR library. To make TCR beta libraries, researchers used iRepertoire HTBI primers and Arm-PCR of CDR3 regions. From the multiplex PCR reads, TCRdb called clonotypes with MiXCR, one entry per CDR3 protein. The data show under 250,000 distinct CDR3 sequences, just over 20% seen once. The specimen was peripheral blood mononuclear cells (PBMCs), collected at new diagnosis, from a patient treated with antithyroid drugs. The receptors shown here come from a female donor with Graves disease.

This clonotype appeared many times. The CDR3 is CSARGLRVQETQYF. As DNA, the CDR3 is TGCAGTGCTAGAGGCCTGAGAGTCCAAGAGACCCAGTACTTC. V gene TRBV20-1 combines with J gene TRBJ2-5; unclear D gene. V lost 1 base and J lost 1, with 10 bases in between. The CDR3 sequence is 14 residues long. Germline V gives CDR1 DFQATT, CDR2 SNEGSKA (reference sequence).

At least ten counts were recorded for this clonotype. The chain employs TRBV18 and TRBJ2-7, with D possibly called TRBD1 or TRBD2 (5 bases each). CDR1 and CDR2 (germline): KGHSH, LQKENI. CDR3 size: 14 residues. Trimming removed 4 bases at V and 6 bases at J, with 16 bases between. In nucleotides, the CDR3 is TGTGCCAGCTCACGGGACCGAATAATGGGCGAGCAGTACTTC. Amino acids: CASSRDRIMGEQYF.

The J gene is TRBJ1-6, the V gene TRBV5-6; TRBD1 is a possible D gene (6 bases). The CDR3 runs 16 residues. With 3 bases removed from V and 7 bases from J, the gap between germline ends came to 17 bases. Germline lookup yields CDR1 SGHDT and CDR2 YYEEEE. The CDR3 reads CASSSGGPQGNSPLHF. The CDR3 DNA sequence: TGTGCCAGCAGCTCCGGGGGCCCCCAGGGGAATTCACCCCTCCACTTT. Together with reference TRBV5-6 and TRBJ1-6, the CDR3 gives the full variable domain: DAGVTQSPTHLIKTRGQQVTLRCSPKSGHDTVSWYQQALGQGPQFIFQYYEEEERQRGNFPDRFSGHQFPNYSSELNVNALLLGDSALYLCASSSGGPQGNSPLHFGNGTRLTVT.